This T cell receptor beta chain was recorded in a study of blood T cell repertoires in COVID-19. Measured with immunoSEQ multiplex PCR; TCRdb has only the in-frame clones, and not every one. Here the sample spans 490,000 or so clones, about nine tenths being singletons. In its sample, this clone was seen once. J lost 4 bases, V lost 4 bases, and 9 bases had no gene match. This CDR3 has 16 amino acids. Germline CDR1 reads SGHVS; CDR2 reads FQNEAQ. The genes are TRBV7-8 and TRBJ1-2; 10 bases fit TRBD1. Material for sequencing was PBMCs or T cells enriched from blood (not recorded which). The TCR was taken from a woman aged 55-69 years who had recovered from COVID-19. CDR3 sequence reads: CASSYLATGGLYGYTF. CDR3 DNA: TGTGCCAGCAGCTATTTAGCGACAGGGGGCCTCTATGGCTACACCTTC.